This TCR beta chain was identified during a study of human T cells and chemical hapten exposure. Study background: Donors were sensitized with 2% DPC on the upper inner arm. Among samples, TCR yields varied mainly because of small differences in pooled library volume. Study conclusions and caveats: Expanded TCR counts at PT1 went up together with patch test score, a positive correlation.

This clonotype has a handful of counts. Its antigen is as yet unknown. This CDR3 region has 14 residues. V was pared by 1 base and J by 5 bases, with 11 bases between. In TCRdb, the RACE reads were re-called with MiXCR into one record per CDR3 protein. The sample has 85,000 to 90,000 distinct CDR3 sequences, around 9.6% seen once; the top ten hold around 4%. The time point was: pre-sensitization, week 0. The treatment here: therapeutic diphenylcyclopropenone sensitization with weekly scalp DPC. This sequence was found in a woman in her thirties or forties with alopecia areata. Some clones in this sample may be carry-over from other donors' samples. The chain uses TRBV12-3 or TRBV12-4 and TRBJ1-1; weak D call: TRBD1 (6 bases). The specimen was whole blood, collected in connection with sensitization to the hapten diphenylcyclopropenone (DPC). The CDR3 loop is CASSLGGGATEAFF. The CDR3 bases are TGTGCCAGCAGTTTAGGCGGGGGGGCGACTGAAGCTTTCTTT.